This TCR beta chain appears in the sequencing data of a study of cytomegalovirus exposure and HLA in healthy donors. Findings of the study overall: In a later analysis, CMV-associated beta chains were mostly HLA-associated, it appeared. In a later analysis, a missense DCLRE1C variant was linked to TCR beta V- and J-gene trimming. There was a cluster of highly shared sequence variants that was likely a sequencing artifact.

J gave up 6 bases and V 4 bases, and 10 bases lay outside the gene matches. Germline lookup yields CDR1 SGHAT and CDR2 FQNNGV. The CDR3 is 16 residues long. PCR amplification relied on 60 Vbeta primers (plus 13 Jbeta primers). Some clones are missing from TCRdb's copy, which holds only in-frame ones; the method was immunoSEQ multiplex PCR. The sample lists fewer than 300,000 clones; 80% were seen once. Remarks on this clone: Its specificity is unknown.

The chain links TRBV11-2 to TRBJ2-1; 9 bases are shared with TRBD2. This sequence was found in a girl aged 2 to 9 in good health and CMV-seronegative. The sequenced material came from PBMCs. The DNA of the CDR3 is TGTGCCAGCAGCTCCAGACTAGCGGAGCCGCCCAATGAGCAGTTCTTC. Protein: CASSSRLAEPPNEQFF.